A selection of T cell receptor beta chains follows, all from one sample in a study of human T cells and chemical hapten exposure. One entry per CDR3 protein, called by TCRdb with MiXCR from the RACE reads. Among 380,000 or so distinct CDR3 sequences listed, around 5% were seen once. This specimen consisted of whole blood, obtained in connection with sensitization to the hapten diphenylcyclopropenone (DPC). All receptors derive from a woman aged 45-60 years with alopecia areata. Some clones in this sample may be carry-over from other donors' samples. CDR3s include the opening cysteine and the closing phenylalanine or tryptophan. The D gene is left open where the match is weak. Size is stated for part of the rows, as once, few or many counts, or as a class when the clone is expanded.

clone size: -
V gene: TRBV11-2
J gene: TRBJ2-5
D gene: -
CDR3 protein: CASSSSTGPTYF
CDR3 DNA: TGTGCCAGCAGCTCTTCGACAGGCCCCACGTACTTC

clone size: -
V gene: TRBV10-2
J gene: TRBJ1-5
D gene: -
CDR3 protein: CASSDGKSQPQHF
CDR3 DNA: TGCGCCAGCAGTGATGGAAAGAGTCAGCCCCAGCATTTT

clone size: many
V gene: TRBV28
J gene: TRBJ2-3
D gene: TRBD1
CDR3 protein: CASSMTGAPRTDTQYF
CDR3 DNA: TGTGCCAGCAGTATGACAGGGGCCCCCCGCACAGATACGCAGTATTTT

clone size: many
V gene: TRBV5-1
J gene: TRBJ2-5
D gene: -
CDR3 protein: CASSLVATGRETQYF
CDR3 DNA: TGCGCCAGCAGCTTGGTGGCCACGGGTCGGGAGACCCAGTACTTC

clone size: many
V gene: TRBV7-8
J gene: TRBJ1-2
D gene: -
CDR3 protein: CASSLDSGRGNYGYTF
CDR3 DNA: TGTGCCAGCAGCTTAGATAGTGGCAGGGGAAACTATGGCTACACCTTC

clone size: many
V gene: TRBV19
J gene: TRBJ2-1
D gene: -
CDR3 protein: CASTKGHPGNEQFF
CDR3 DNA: TGTGCCAGTACCAAGGGACACCCTGGCAATGAGCAGTTCTTC

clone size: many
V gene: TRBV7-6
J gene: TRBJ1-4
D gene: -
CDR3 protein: CASSLGTGTRSQKLFF
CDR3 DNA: TGTGCCAGCAGCTTAGGTACCGGGACCAGGTCCCAAAAACTGTTTTTT

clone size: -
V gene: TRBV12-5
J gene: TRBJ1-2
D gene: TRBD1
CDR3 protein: CASGTGVYGYTF
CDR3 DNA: TGTGCTAGTGGTACAGGGGTCTATGGCTACACCTTC

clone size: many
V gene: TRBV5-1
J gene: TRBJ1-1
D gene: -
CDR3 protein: CASSLASAINTEAFF
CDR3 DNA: TGCGCCAGCAGCTTGGCCTCAGCGATAAACACTGAAGCTTTCTTT

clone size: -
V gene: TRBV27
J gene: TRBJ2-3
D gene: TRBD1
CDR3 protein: CASSSAVGGRADTQYF
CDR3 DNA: TGTGCCAGCAGTTCCGCGGTAGGGGGCCGGGCAGATACGCAGTATTTT

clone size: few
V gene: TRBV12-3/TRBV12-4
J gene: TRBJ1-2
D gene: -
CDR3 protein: CASSFLGARGYTF
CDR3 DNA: TGTGCCAGCAGTTTTTTGGGGGCGCGTGGCTACACCTTC

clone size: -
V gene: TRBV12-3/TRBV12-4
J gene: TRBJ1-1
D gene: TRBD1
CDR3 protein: CASTLKGQGGDTEAFF
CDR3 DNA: TGTGCCAGCACCTTGAAGGGACAGGGAGGGGACACTGAAGCTTTCTTT

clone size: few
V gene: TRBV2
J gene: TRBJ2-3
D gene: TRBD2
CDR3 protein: CASSPAGLPSTDTQYF
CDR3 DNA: TGTGCCAGCAGTCCCGCGGGACTACCTTCCACAGATACGCAGTATTTT

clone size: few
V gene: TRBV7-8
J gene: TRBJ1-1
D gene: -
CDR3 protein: CASSLKAGHLNTEAFF
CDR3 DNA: TGTGCCAGCAGCTTAAAAGCGGGACATTTGAACACTGAAGCTTTCTTT

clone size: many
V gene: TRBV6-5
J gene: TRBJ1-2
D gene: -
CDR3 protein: CASSYPLGGGVDYGYTF
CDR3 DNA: TGTGCCAGCAGTTACCCCCTGGGGGGGGGAGTAGACTATGGCTACACCTTC

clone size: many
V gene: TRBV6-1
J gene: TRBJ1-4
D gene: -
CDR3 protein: CASSEVAGLGEKLFF
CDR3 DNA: TGTGCCAGCAGTGAAGTCGCAGGGTTAGGAGAAAAACTGTTTTTT

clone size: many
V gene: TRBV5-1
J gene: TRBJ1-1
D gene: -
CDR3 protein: CASSPQEGNTEAFF
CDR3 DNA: TGCGCCAGCAGCCCCCAGGAGGGGAACACTGAAGCTTTCTTT

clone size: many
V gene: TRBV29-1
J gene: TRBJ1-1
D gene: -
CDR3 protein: CSVVEGGAEAFF
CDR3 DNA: TGCAGCGTCGTGGAGGGGGGAGCTGAAGCTTTCTTT

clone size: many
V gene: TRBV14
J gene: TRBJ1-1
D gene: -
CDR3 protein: CASSQDLTGTEAFF
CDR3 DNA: TGTGCCAGCAGCCAAGATCTCACGGGGACTGAAGCTTTCTTT

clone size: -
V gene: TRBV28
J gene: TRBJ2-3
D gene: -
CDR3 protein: CASSLGASGSSTDTQYF
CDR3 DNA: TGTGCCAGCAGTCTGGGGGCTAGCGGATCTAGCACAGATACGCAGTATTTT

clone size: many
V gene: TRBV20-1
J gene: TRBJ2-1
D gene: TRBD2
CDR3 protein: CSAREGLAGDREQFF
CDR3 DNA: TGCAGTGCTAGAGAGGGACTAGCGGGAGATAGAGAGCAGTTCTTC

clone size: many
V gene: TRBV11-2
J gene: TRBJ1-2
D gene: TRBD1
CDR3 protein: CASSLAGGAYGYTF
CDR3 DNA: TGTGCCAGCAGCTTGGCAGGGGGCGCCTATGGCTACACCTTC

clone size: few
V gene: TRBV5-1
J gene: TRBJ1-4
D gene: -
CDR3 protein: CASSLAWGLGEKLFF
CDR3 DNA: TGCGCCAGCAGCTTGGCCTGGGGGCTTGGTGAAAAACTGTTTTTT

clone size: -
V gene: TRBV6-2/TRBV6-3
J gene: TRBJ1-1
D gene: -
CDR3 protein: CASSRDLGTEAFF
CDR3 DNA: TGTGCCAGCAGTCGGGACCTGGGCACTGAAGCTTTCTTT

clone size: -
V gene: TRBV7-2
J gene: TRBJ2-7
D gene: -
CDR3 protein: CASSFDPTGTYEQYF
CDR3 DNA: TGTGCCAGCAGCTTTGATCCCACAGGGACCTACGAGCAGTACTTC

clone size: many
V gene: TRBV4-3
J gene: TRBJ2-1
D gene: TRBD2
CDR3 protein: CASSHPGTSSNEQFF
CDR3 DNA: TGCGCCAGCAGCCATCCCGGGACTAGCTCCAATGAGCAGTTCTTC

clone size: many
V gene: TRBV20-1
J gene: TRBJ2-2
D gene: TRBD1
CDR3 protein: CSARGTGENTGELFF
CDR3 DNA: TGCAGTGCTAGAGGCACAGGGGAAAACACCGGGGAGCTGTTTTTT

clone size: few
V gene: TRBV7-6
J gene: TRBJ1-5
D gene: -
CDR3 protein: CASSIQGRDQPQHF
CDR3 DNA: TGTGCCAGCAGCATACAGGGACGGGATCAGCCCCAGCATTTT

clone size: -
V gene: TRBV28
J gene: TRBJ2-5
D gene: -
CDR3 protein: CASSSMDGEETQYF
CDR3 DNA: TGTGCCAGCAGTTCTATGGACGGGGAAGAGACCCAGTACTTC

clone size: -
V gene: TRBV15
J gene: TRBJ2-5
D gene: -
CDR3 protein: CATSRWSGETQYF
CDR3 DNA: TGTGCCACCAGCCGCTGGAGCGGAGAGACCCAGTACTTC

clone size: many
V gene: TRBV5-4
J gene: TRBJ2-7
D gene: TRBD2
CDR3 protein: CASSQGLATNARLEQYF
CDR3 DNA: TGTGCCAGCAGCCAGGGACTAGCGACAAACGCCCGCCTCGAGCAGTACTTC

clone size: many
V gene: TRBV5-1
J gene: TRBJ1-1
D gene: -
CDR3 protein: CASSENAEAFF
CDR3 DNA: TGCGCCAGCAGCGAAAACGCTGAAGCTTTCTTT